The clone carrying this T cell receptor (beta chain) turned up a few times. TCRdb called the 5' RACE reads again in MiXCR, with one record for every CDR3 protein. The sample contains 39,000 or so distinct CDR3 sequences, around 5.1% of which appear only once. These data are taken from a study of early T cells in non-severe SARS-CoV-2 infection. The TCR comes from an adult who was a healthcare worker with PCR-confirmed SARS-CoV-2 infection or an uninfected control (not recorded which). This material consisted of whole blood, taken at baseline.

The CDR3 DNA is TGTGCCAGCAGCCCTCCTAGCGGGGGGGCCCCGGAGACCCAGTACTTC. Translated, it gives CASSPPSGGAPETQYF. The chain carries TRBV7-9 and TRBJ2-5; 12 bases map to TRBD2. CDR1 SEHNR and CDR2 FQNEAQ come from the germline V gene (reference sequence). The CDR3 sequence is 16 residues long. J was trimmed by 5 bases and V by 5 bases; bases with no gene match: 9.